The present T cell receptor (beta chain) was sequenced within a study of T cell clones after liver transplantation. Overall study results and limits: A larger donor-reactive than third-party decline suggested partial antigen-specific deletion.

The germline V gene has CDR1 GTSNPN and CDR2 SVGIG (reference sequence). This CDR3 contains 14 residues. V was pared by 3 bases and J by 7 bases, with 7 bases of the junction left unmatched. Sequencing was performed with immunoSEQ multiplex PCR; in TCRdb, only in-frame clones are kept and a portion is missing. The top ten hold 0.8% to 1% of the sample, which has over 100,000 clones, approximately 78% seen once. About this clone itself: Its cognate antigen is unknown.

This chain connects TRBV30 to TRBJ2-7; TRBD1 matches 12 bases. Source: CD4+ T cells from blood, taken before liver transplant. This receptor was identified in a human donor who received a liver transplant. The CDR3 sequence is CAWRPGQGAGEQYF. In nucleotides, the CDR3 is TGTGCCTGGAGACCGGGACAGGGGGCTGGAGAGCAGTACTTC.